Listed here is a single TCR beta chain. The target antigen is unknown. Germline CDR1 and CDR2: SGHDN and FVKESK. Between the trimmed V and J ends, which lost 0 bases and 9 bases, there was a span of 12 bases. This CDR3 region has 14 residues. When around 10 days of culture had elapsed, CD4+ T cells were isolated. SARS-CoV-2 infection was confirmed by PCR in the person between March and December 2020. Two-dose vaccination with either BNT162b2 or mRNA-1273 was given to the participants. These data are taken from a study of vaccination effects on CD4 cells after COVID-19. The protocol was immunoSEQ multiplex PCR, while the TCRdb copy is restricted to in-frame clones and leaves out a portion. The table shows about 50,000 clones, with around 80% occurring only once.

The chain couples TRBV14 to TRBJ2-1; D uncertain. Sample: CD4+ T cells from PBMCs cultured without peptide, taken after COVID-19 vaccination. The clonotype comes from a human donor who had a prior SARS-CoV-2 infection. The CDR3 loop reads CASSQDWVAGEQFF. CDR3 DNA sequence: TGTGCCAGCAGCCAAGATTGGGTAGCCGGTGAGCAGTTCTTC.